This passage covers 23 T cell receptor beta chains from one sample sequenced in a study of cytomegalovirus exposure and HLA in healthy donors. PCR primers comprised 60 Vbeta and 13 Jbeta primers. Data came from immunoSEQ multiplex PCR; TCRdb stores just in-frame clones and leaves some out. This table has 90,000 to 120,000 clones, roughly 80% appearing once. The sequenced material came from PBMCs. These receptors all come from a man aged 25-40 years in good health and CMV-seronegative.

V gene TRBV11-2 combines with J gene TRBJ2-7; 7 positions agree with TRBD1. Germline CDR1 SGHAT, CDR2 FQNNGV. The CDR3 loop spans 15 amino acids. J was trimmed by 6 bases and V by 4 bases; bases with no gene match: 12. The CDR3 spells CASSSDRAPFSEQYF. As DNA, the CDR3 is TGTGCCAGCAGCTCCGACAGGGCCCCATTTTCCGAGCAGTACTTC.

The chain combines TRBV14 with TRBJ1-2, with unresolved D. Trimming removed 3 bases from V and 4 bases from J, with 12 bases in between. There are 14 residues in the CDR3. Germline V gene sequence: CDR1 SGHDN, CDR2 FVKESK. CDR3 amino acids: CASSQGPTAYGYTF. Here the CDR3 DNA reads TGTGCCAGCAGCCAGGGCCCCACCGCCTATGGCTACACCTTC.

The rearrangement uses TRBV27 and TRBJ2-7; tentative D call: TRBD1 (6 bases). This CDR3 is built from 14 residues. Trimming stripped 2 bases from V and 5 bases from J, with 13 bases between. Looked up from germline, CDR1 is MNHEY and CDR2 is SMNVEV (reference sequence). CDR3 protein: CASSLSRGFNEQYF. DNA for the CDR3: TGTGCCAGCAGTTTAAGCAGGGGCTTCAACGAGCAGTACTTC.

This clone was found a few times. The chain employs TRBV25-1 and TRBJ2-3, with 11 nucleotides matching TRBD2. This CDR3 is 18 amino acids long. The germline V gene has CDR1 MGHDK and CDR2 SYGVNS. J lost 6 bases, V lost 5 bases, and 16 bases had no gene match. Here the CDR3 reads CASSTPRTSGRSRDTQYF. The CDR3 DNA reads as TGTGCCAGCAGTACCCCCAGAACTAGCGGGAGATCACGGGATACGCAGTATTTT.

The chain uses TRBV4-1 and TRBJ1-2; a weak D match, TRBD1 (6 bases). This CDR3 has 16 amino acids. V lost 1 base, J lost 0 bases, and 12 bases lay in between. CDR1 is MGHRA, CDR2 YSYEKL, per germline. CDR3 residues: CASSQGDTIPNYGYTF. The CDR3 DNA sequence: TGCGCCAGCAGCCAAGGGGACACCATTCCTAACTATGGCTACACCTTC.

Only a few counts were recorded for this clone. The chain links TRBV6-1 to TRBJ1-5; 7 bases fit TRBD1. After removal of 3 bases from V and 6 bases from J, the junction contained 5 bases not matched to a gene. The germline V gene has CDR1 MNHNS and CDR2 SASEGT. This CDR3 region has 14 residues. CDR3 DNA sequence: TGTGCCAGCAGTGATTCAGGGGGATTTCAGCCCCAGCATTTT. Translating it yields CASSDSGGFQPQHF.

The CDR3 DNA sequence: TGCAGCGTCGGCAGGACCGGGGAGCTGTTTTTT. Its translation is CSVGRTGELFF. The rearrangement uses TRBV29-1 and TRBJ2-2, with unresolved D. CDR3 length: 11 amino acids. V was cut by 6 bases and J by 5 bases, with 7 bases left in between. Germline assignment: CDR1 SQVTM and CDR2 ANQGSEA.

This chain uses TRBV12-5 with TRBJ1-1; D not certain. The CDR3 loop spans 14 amino acids. Trimming removed 2 bases at V and 2 bases at J, with 9 bases between. The V gene's germline CDR1 is LGHNT and CDR2 FRNRAP. In DNA form, the CDR3 reads TGTGCTAGTGGTTTGCTGGGCCGAAACACTGAAGCTTTCTTT. Translating it yields CASGLLGRNTEAFF.

The chain combines TRBV6-5 with TRBJ1-1, with 11 bases aligning to TRBD1. The length of the CDR3 is 15 residues. Germline assignment: CDR1 MNHEY and CDR2 SVGAGI. V was pared by 6 bases and J by 8 bases, with 11 bases of the junction left unmatched. The CDR3 DNA is TGTGCCAGCAGAGCTCTCGGACAGGGGGCCTCGGAAGCTTTCTTT. This sequence encodes CASRALGQGASEAFF.

The chain links TRBV11-2 to TRBJ1-1; D ambiguous. CDR3 length: 14 amino acids. V gave up 0 bases and J gave up 0 bases, with 5 bases separating them. CDR1 is SGHAT, CDR2 FQNNGV, per germline. The CDR3 DNA reads as TGTGCCAGCAGCTTAGATCGAGTGAACACTGAAGCTTTCTTT. It translates to CASSLDRVNTEAFF.

This clone was counted a single time. This chain connects TRBV2 to TRBJ1-4; the D gene is possibly TRBD1 (6 bases). Per the germline V gene, CDR1 is SNHLY and CDR2 is FYNNEI. V was trimmed by 7 bases and J by 8 bases, leaving 17 bases between them. The CDR3 has 14 amino acids. The CDR3, as DNA: TGTGCCAGCAAGGGCGGGGGCGCTTGGGAAAAACTGTTTTTT. As protein: CASKGGGAWEKLFF. Full variable domain (outside the CDR3, taken from reference TRBV2 and TRBJ1-4): EPEVTQTPSHQVTQMGQEVILRCVPISNHLYFYWYRQILGQKVEFLVSFYNNEISEKSEIFDDQFSVERPDGSNFTLKIRSTKLEDSAMYFCASKGGGAWEKLFFGSGTQLSVL.

The V call is TRBV9, the J call TRBJ2-1, with D hard to call. From germline, CDR1 is SGDLS and CDR2 YYNGEE. This CDR3 comprises 12 residues. Trimming cost V 0 bases and J 7 bases, with 5 bases left between them. DNA for the CDR3: TGTGCCAGCAGCGTAGACCGGAATGAGCAGTTCTTC. This gives the protein CASSVDRNEQFF.

The V and J genes are TRBV12-5 and TRBJ1-3; D might be TRBD1 (5 bases). The CDR3 contains 16 residues. Germline CDR1 and CDR2: LGHNT and FRNRAP. V was shortened by 8 bases and J by 0 bases, with 17 bases between the two germline ends. The CDR3 reads CASKAETGLSGNTIYF. The CDR3 DNA is TGTGCTAGTAAGGCGGAAACAGGCCTCTCTGGAAACACCATATATTTT.

The DNA for the CDR3 is TGTGCCAGCAGCTTAATTATTGCGGGCGCCTCCTCCTACGAGCAGTACTTC. Translation gives CASSLIIAGASSYEQYF. The rearrangement joins TRBV7-8 to TRBJ2-7; D may be TRBD2 (5 bases). Trimming cost V 2 bases and J 0 bases, with 17 bases left between them. Germline V gene data show CDR1 as SGHVS and CDR2 as FQNEAQ. CDR3 size: 17 residues.

The rearrangement uses TRBV30 and TRBJ2-5; D is undetermined. TRBJ2-7 matches the DNA end more closely, so the J call is doubtful. The CDR3 is 13 residues long. Per the germline V gene, CDR1 is GTSNPN and CDR2 is SVGIG (reference sequence). CDR3 DNA: TGTGCCTGGAGTGTGCAGCTAGCCTACGAGCAGTACTTC. It is translated as CAWSVQLAYEQYF.

V and J are TRBV27 and TRBJ1-1, with D possibly being TRBD1 (6 bases). Germline V gene data show CDR1 as MNHEY and CDR2 as SMNVEV (reference sequence). This CDR3 contains 13 residues. V shed 6 bases and J shed 8 bases, with 16 bases lying between them. The CDR3 here is CASSYQGPTEAFF. The CDR3, as DNA: TGTGCCAGCAGCTATCAGGGGCCCACCGAAGCTTTCTTT.

V gene TRBV30 combines with J gene TRBJ2-5; 7 bases are a match to TRBD2. This CDR3 is 13 amino acids long. In germline, CDR1 is GTSNPN, CDR2 SVGIG (reference sequence). Trimming cost V 6 bases and J 4 bases; bases outside gene matches: 8. The CDR3 is CACPPPGGETQYF. CDR3 bases: TGTGCCTGCCCCCCCCCGGGGGGAGAGACCCAGTACTTC.

V is TRBV18 and J is TRBJ1-2; D might be TRBD1 (5 bases). The V gene's germline CDR1 is KGHSH and CDR2 LQKENI. Deletions cut 1 base from V and 3 bases from J, with 12 bases between. This CDR3 region has 15 residues. CDR3 loop: CASSPRTPRDYGYTF. In DNA form, the CDR3 reads TGTGCCAGCTCACCACGGACACCTCGGGACTATGGCTACACCTTC.

The chain has TRBV6-1 and TRBJ1-1, with TRBD1 as a possible D gene (5 bases). The CDR3 is 14 amino acids. Germline loops: CDR1 MNHNS, CDR2 SASEGT. The V end was cut by 1 base, the J end by 5 bases, with 11 bases between. The CDR3 region has the DNA TGTGCCAGCAGTGAAGTCGGGAGGGGAACTGAAGCTTTCTTT. Protein: CASSEVGRGTEAFF.

This clone was counted once. This sequence joins TRBV7-2 and TRBJ2-7; a possible D gene is TRBD2 (5 bases). The CDR3 is 13 residues long. With 4 bases removed from V and 6 bases from J, the gap between germline ends came to 13 bases. Per the germline V gene, CDR1 is SGHTA and CDR2 is FQGNSA. The CDR3 bases are TGTGCCAGCAGCTCGGGGTCGTGGCTCGAGCAGTACTTC. Translation: CASSSGSWLEQYF.

There are a few counts of this clone. The chain combines TRBV6-5 with TRBJ1-5, with D possibly TRBD1 on 6 matching bases. V was pared by 2 bases and J by 8 bases, with 13 bases between. CDR3 size: 14 residues. Germline V gene sequence: CDR1 MNHEY, CDR2 SVGAGI. This CDR3 reads CASSYAGGIKPQHF. The CDR3 nucleotides are TGTGCCAGCAGTTACGCTGGGGGCATCAAGCCCCAGCATTTT.

A word on this clone: Other DNA sequences in the same sample also yield this CDR3. This sequence joins TRBV28 and TRBJ2-3, with TRBD2 as a possible D gene (6 bases). The germline gives CDR1 MDHEN, CDR2 SYDVKM. The CDR3 is 15 amino acids. V lost 5 bases and J 0 bases, leaving 12 bases between the germline ends. In DNA form, the CDR3 reads TGTGCCAGCAGTCTGGGGGGAACTAGCACAGATACGCAGTATTTT. It codes for CASSLGGTSTDTQYF.

The chain recombines TRBV27 with TRBJ1-2; possibly TRBD1 for D (5 bases). Germline V gene lookup returns CDR1 MNHEY and CDR2 SMNVEV (reference sequence). V lost 8 bases and J lost 7, with 11 bases in between. This CDR3 region has 11 residues. The CDR3 here is CASRGRTGYTF. The CDR3 nucleotides are TGTGCCAGCCGGGGGAGAACTGGCTACACCTTC.